This T cell receptor (beta chain) was identified in a study of cytomegalovirus exposure and HLA in healthy donors. The germline V and J ends were trimmed by 0 bases and 4 bases, with 9 bases remaining between them. CDR3 length: 14 amino acids. The germline gives CDR1 LNHDA, CDR2 SQIVND (reference sequence). Study findings and constraints: Cytomegalovirus status was reportedly diagnosed by the classifier with high specificity and sensitivity. In vitro testing confirmed a few CMV-associated chains as specific for CMV antigens. Cytomegalovirus association was listed for approximately 150 TCR beta chains.

This clone has a single count. What it recognizes is unknown. Assay used: immunoSEQ multiplex PCR; TCRdb lists only in-frame clones, some missing. The table has around 58,000 clones, around nine tenths seen once. The donors were part of the validation cohort, which consisted of more than 90 subjects and was separate from the first cohort of 600 to 850 subjects. The chain recombines TRBV19 with TRBJ2-5; maybe TRBD2 (5 bases). Sequences were obtained from PBMCs. The clonotype comes from a woman between 18 and 30 years old in good health and CMV-seronegative. The CDR3 reads CASSIDRTLETQYF. Written as DNA, the CDR3 is TGTGCCAGTAGTATAGATCGGACTTTAGAGACCCAGTACTTC.